This T cell receptor beta chain was observed in a study of molecular identifiers for immune sequencing clone quantification. TCRdb re-derived calls from the PCR reads in MiXCR, one entry per CDR3 protein. This sample has around 300,000 distinct CDR3 sequences, with roughly a quarter found just once. Germline CDR1 and CDR2: SGDLS and YYNGEE. The junction had 12 bases not matched to a gene; V was cut back by 1 base and J by 3 bases. This CDR3 comprises 18 residues. A word on this clonotype: The antigen is not known.

Regarding the study as a whole: Beyond 20 RNA copies, clones held over 98% of effector molecules, compared with under 1% in naive cells.

This TCR was sampled from a human donor in good health. Some libraries in this study had Jurkat cell RNA spiked in. Sequencing was done on a sample of naive CD8+ T cells from blood, with Jurkat cell RNA spiked in. Documented subset: FACS-sorted CD8+CD4-CCR7+CD45RA+ naive T cells. The chain carries TRBV9 and TRBJ2-3; 9 bases are a match to TRBD2. The CDR3: CASSVQAGGPFQTDTQYF. For the CDR3, the DNA is TGTGCCAGCAGCGTACAGGCGGGAGGGCCTTTCCAGACAGATACGCAGTATTTT.